The 6 T cell receptor beta chains given below trace back to one sample, sequenced in a study of shared clonotypes between healthy human individuals. TCRdb's copy holds only in-frame clones and misses some; the assay was immunoSEQ multiplex PCR. The repertoire includes a few hundred thousand clones, roughly 80% of them detected once, and about 12% sits in the top ten. The sequenced sample was PBMCs. The receptors shown here come from a woman aged 40 to 55 in good health. Some clones in this sample may be carry-over from other donors' samples.

The gene calls are TRBV2 and TRBJ2-1; 9 positions match TRBD2. The germline V gene encodes CDR1 SNHLY and CDR2 FYNNEI. V was clipped by 5 bases and J by 5 bases; unmatched bases: 7. The CDR3 is 15 residues long. The CDR3 here is CASSYGLANHNEQFF. The CDR3, as DNA: TGTGCCAGCAGTTACGGACTAGCGAACCACAATGAGCAGTTCTTC.

This clone was detected only once. The chain recombines TRBV5-1 with TRBJ1-4; unclear D gene. Between the trimmed V and J ends, which lost 3 bases and 3 bases, there was a span of 6 bases. CDR1 SGHRS and CDR2 YFSETQ come from the germline V gene. The CDR3 has 13 residues. The CDR3 region is CASSSGSNEKLFF. The CDR3 coding sequence is TGCGCCAGCAGCTCGGGGTCTAATGAAAAACTGTTTTTT.

In its sample, this clone was seen once. The chain joins TRBV19 to TRBJ2-2; a possible D gene is TRBD1 (6 bases). The CDR3 spans 16 residues. Germline V lookup: CDR1 LNHDA, CDR2 SQIVND (reference sequence). The V gene lost 1 base and the J gene lost 1 base, with 10 bases spanning the gap. CDR3 residues: CASSIVETGNTGELFF. The DNA for the CDR3 is TGTGCCAGTAGTATAGTCGAGACAGGGAACACCGGGGAGCTGTTTTTT.

On this clone itself: Just one base apart from a much larger clone, this may be a read error. V and J are TRBV9 and TRBJ1-5, with D possibly TRBD1 on 5 matching bases. Germline V gives CDR1 SGDLS, CDR2 YYNGEE. The CDR3 loop spans 15 amino acids. Trimming stripped 3 bases from V and 0 bases from J, with 10 bases between. DNA for the CDR3: TGTGCCAGCAGCGAGACAGCGCGTAGCAATCAGCCCCAGCATTTT. Translated: CASSETARSNQPQHF.

A remark on this clone: A far larger clone is off by one base, so a read error is likely. Other DNA sequences in this specimen translate into the identical CDR3. The chain couples TRBV29-1 to TRBJ2-3; 7 bases are a match to TRBD2. Germline V lookup: CDR1 SQVTM, CDR2 ANQGSEA. This CDR3 is built from 15 residues. In nucleotides, the CDR3 is TGCAGCGTTCATGGGGCTAGCGGTTTGGGAGATACGCAGTATTTC. Protein: CSVHGASGLGDTQYF.

V gene TRBV30 combines with J gene TRBJ2-3; TRBD2 aligns across 8 bases. Germline CDR1 and CDR2: GTSNPN and SVGIG (reference sequence). V lost 1 base to trimming and J lost 4 bases; unmatched junction nucleotides: 7. The CDR3 totals 15 residues. The CDR3 nucleotides read TGTGCCTGGAGTGGGCAGCGGGAGTTGTCAGATACGCAGTATTTT. It yields the protein CAWSGQRELSDTQYF.